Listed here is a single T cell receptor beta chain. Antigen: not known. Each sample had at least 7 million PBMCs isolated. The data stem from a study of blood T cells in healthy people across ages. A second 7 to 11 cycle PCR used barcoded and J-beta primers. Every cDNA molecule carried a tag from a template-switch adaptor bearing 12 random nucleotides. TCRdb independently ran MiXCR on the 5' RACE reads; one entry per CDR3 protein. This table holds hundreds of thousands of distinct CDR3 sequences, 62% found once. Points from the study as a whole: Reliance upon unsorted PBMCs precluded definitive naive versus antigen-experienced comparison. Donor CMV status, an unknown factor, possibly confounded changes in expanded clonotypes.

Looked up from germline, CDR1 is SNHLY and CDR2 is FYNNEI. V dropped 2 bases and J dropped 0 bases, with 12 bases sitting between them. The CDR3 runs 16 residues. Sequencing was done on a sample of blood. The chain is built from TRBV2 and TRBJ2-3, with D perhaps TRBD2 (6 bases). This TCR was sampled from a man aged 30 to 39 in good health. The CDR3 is CASSEKSSGSTDTQYF. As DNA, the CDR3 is TGTGCCAGCAGTGAAAAGAGTAGCGGAAGCACAGATACGCAGTATTTT.